This TCR beta chain was sequenced in a study of PD-1 blockade in classical Hodgkin lymphoma. Across the study: A 3 mg/kg intravenous dose of nivolumab was received by patients every 2 weeks.

On this clone: Other DNA sequences in the same sample also yield this CDR3.

Brentuximab vedotin exposure varied among the patients, all of whom had relapsed after autologous stem cell transplantation. CDR1 MNHNY and CDR2 SVGAGI come from the germline V gene (reference sequence). V gave up 0 bases and J gave up 0 bases; unmatched junction bases: 2. The CDR3 runs to 15 residues. The data were produced by immunoSEQ multiplex PCR, yet TCRdb's version contains in-frame clones alone and is incomplete. The sample shows approximately 50,000 clones, 73% of them seen only once. This sequence joins TRBV6-6 and TRBJ2-7, with 7 bases lining up with TRBD1. The sample in question was peripheral blood mononuclear cells (PBMCs), obtained before the second cycle of nivolumab. The TCR sequence derives from a human donor with classical Hodgkin lymphoma. This chain's CDR3 is CASSYSGDSSYEQYF. CDR3 DNA sequence: TGTGCCAGCAGTTACTCGGGGGACAGCTCCTACGAGCAGTACTTC.